Below, 24 T cell receptor beta chains from the same sample are listed, as sequenced in a study of blood T cell repertoires in COVID-19. Produced via immunoSEQ multiplex PCR; TCRdb's table is partial and in-frame only. The sample has about 27,000 clones; just over 85% are singletons. The material sequenced was peripheral blood. Receptor source: a woman in her forties or fifties with active COVID-19.

The chain links TRBV9 to TRBJ2-7, with 8 bases identical to TRBD1. CDR1 and CDR2 from the germline V gene are SGDLS and YYNGEE. This CDR3 region has 13 residues. V was clipped by 9 bases and J by 5 bases; unmatched bases: 10. CDR3 bases: TGTGCCACCATTGAGACAGGGGAGCACGAGCAGTACTTC. Encoded protein: CATIETGEHEQYF.

This clone is categorized as medium-sized (0.01 to 0.1%). V gene TRBV5-3 combines with J gene TRBJ2-3; TRBD2 aligns across 13 bases. TRBV5-3 carries the ORF label, with uncertain function. V lost 6 bases and J lost 5; bases outside the gene matches: 9. The CDR3 spans 16 residues. The CDR3 nucleotides are TGTGCCAGAACCCCGATCCGGACTAGCGGGAGAGATACGCAGTATTTT. This sequence encodes CARTPIRTSGRDTQYF.

The V call is TRBV4-1, the J call TRBJ2-1; 9 bases line up with TRBD2. CDR1 MGHRA and CDR2 YSYEKL come from the germline V gene. V lost 1 base and J lost 4; bases outside the gene matches: 5. CDR3 size: 16 residues. CDR3 sequence (DNA): TGCGCCAGCAGCCAAGGACTAGCGGAACCTTACAATGAGCAGTTCTTC. Translating it yields CASSQGLAEPYNEQFF.

V gene TRBV7-9 combines with J gene TRBJ2-5, with TRBD1 matching 10 bases. The CDR3 extends over 15 amino acids. Trimming removed 5 bases from V and 5 bases from J; junction bases left unmatched: 8. Looked up from germline, CDR1 is SEHNR and CDR2 is FQNEAQ (reference sequence). This CDR3 reads CASSQDRGRMETQYF. The CDR3 DNA sequence: TGTGCCAGCAGCCAAGACAGGGGGCGGATGGAGACCCAGTACTTC.

This sequence joins TRBV5-6 and TRBJ1-2; TRBD1 matches at 7 bases. Germline V gene data show CDR1 as SGHDT and CDR2 as YYEEEE. V was clipped by 4 bases and J by 4 bases; unmatched bases: 4. CDR3 size: 13 residues. The CDR3 coding sequence is TGTGCCAGCAGCCCGGGACAGAGCTATGGCTACACCTTC. Translation gives CASSPGQSYGYTF.

The chain is built from TRBV9 and TRBJ2-1, with TRBD2 matching over 7 bases. The CDR3 is 14 residues long. CDR1 is SGDLS, CDR2 YYNGEE, per germline. The trim removed 0 bases at V and 6 bases at J, leaving 3 bases unmatched. The CDR3, as DNA: TGTGCCAGCAGCGTAGAGGGACTAACCAATGAGCAGTTCTTC. This codes for CASSVEGLTNEQFF. Full variable domain (outside the CDR3, taken from reference TRBV9 and TRBJ2-1): DSGVTQTPKHLITATGQRVTLRCSPRSGDLSVYWYQQSLDQGLQFLIQYYNGEERAKGNILERFSAQQFPDLHSELNLSSLELGDSALYFCASSVEGLTNEQFFGPGTRLTVL.

This chain joins TRBV5-4 and TRBJ1-2, with a possible D match to TRBD1 (5 bases). The CDR3 is 14 residues long. Looked up from germline, CDR1 is SGHNT and CDR2 is YYREEE (reference sequence). The V end was cut by 4 bases, the J end by 5 bases, with 15 bases between. The CDR3: CASSGFERGYGYTF. The CDR3 DNA sequence: TGTGCCAGCAGCGGGTTTGAAAGGGGTTATGGCTACACCTTC. Drawing the rest from reference TRBV5-4 and TRBJ1-2, the complete variable domain is ETGVTQSPTHLIKTRGQQVTLRCSSQSGHNTVSWYQQALGQGPQFIFQYYREEENGRGNFPPRFSGLQFPNYSSELNVNALELDDSALYLCASSGFERGYGYTFGSGTRLTVV.

A single count supports this clone. The CDR3 sequence: CASRPGLAGFEQFF. The CDR3 nucleotides are TGTGCCAGTAGGCCGGGACTAGCGGGATTTGAGCAGTTCTTC. The J gene is TRBJ2-1, the V gene TRBV19; 13 bases fit TRBD2. Trimming took 6 bases from V and 9 from J; bases not matched to a gene: 5. The V gene's germline CDR1 is LNHDA and CDR2 SQIVND (reference sequence). The CDR3 is made up of 14 amino acids.

The rearrangement links TRBV6-5 to TRBJ2-2; D gene ambiguous. The CDR3 runs 13 residues. Germline loops: CDR1 MNHEY, CDR2 SVGAGI. The V end lost 0 bases, the J end lost 5 bases, and 4 bases lay between the germline ends. The DNA of the CDR3 is TGTGCCAGCAGTTACTCCGGGACCGGGGAGCTGTTTTTT. Its protein product is CASSYSGTGELFF.

V usage is TRBV5-1 and J usage is TRBJ2-7, with D tentatively TRBD1 (6 bases). There are 15 residues in the CDR3. In germline, CDR1 is SGHRS, CDR2 YFSETQ. Trimming shortened V by 0 bases and J by 7 bases, and 17 bases separated the two germline ends. As DNA, the CDR3 is TGCGCCAGCAGCTTGGGTGGGGGCGCCGGACGGGAGCAGTACTTC. Its translation: CASSLGGGAGREQYF.

This chain links TRBV28 with TRBJ2-3, with 10 nucleotides matching TRBD2. Germline V CDR1 and CDR2: MDHEN, SYDVKM. V trimming: 6 bases; J trimming: 2 bases; junction bases outside the gene matches: 14. This CDR3 has 18 residues. As DNA, the CDR3 is TGTGCCAGCAGCCAGGGCGGATTACTAGCGGGAAACACAGATACGCAGTATTTT. Protein sequence: CASSQGGLLAGNTDTQYF.

The rearrangement joins TRBV2 to TRBJ1-4, with D maybe TRBD1 (6 bases). V was clipped by 1 base and J by 8 bases, with 14 bases between them. The CDR3 sequence is 15 residues long. Germline V gene lookup returns CDR1 SNHLY and CDR2 FYNNEI. The CDR3 sequence: CASSEGQGSGEKLFF. CDR3 sequence (DNA): TGTGCCAGCAGTGAAGGGCAGGGGAGTGGGGAAAAACTGTTTTTT.

This CDR3 is CASSISAGGYNEQFF. The CDR3 bases are TGTGCCAGTAGTATTTCAGCGGGAGGATACAATGAGCAGTTCTTC. The rearrangement joins TRBV19 to TRBJ2-1; 9 bases are a match to TRBD2. Per the germline V gene, CDR1 is LNHDA and CDR2 is SQIVND (reference sequence). With 3 bases clipped from V and 4 bases from J, the junction kept 4 bases outside the gene matches. CDR3 length equals 15 residues.

This sequence joins TRBV19 and TRBJ1-2; D is uncertain. The CDR3 runs 13 residues. The ends were cut back, 6 bases at V and 2 bases at J, with 10 bases in the middle. CDR1 LNHDA and CDR2 SQIVND come from the germline V gene (reference sequence). The CDR3 is CASRTHRNYGYTF. The CDR3 DNA follows: TGTGCCAGTAGAACCCACAGAAACTATGGCTACACCTTC.

The J gene is TRBJ2-1, the V gene TRBV24-1; 11 bases are shared with TRBD2. V lost 10 bases and J lost 4; bases outside the gene matches: 23. The CDR3 has 20 residues. Germline loops: CDR1 KGHDR, CDR2 SFDVKD. CDR3 residues: CATTSWLAGGTSRRYNEQFF. The CDR3 DNA reads TGTGCCACGACCTCTTGGCTAGCGGGAGGCACCAGTAGACGATACAATGAGCAGTTCTTC.

The chain joins TRBV6-1 to TRBJ2-1; unclear D gene. Germline V gives CDR1 MNHNS, CDR2 SASEGT. V was pared by 3 bases and J by 4 bases, with 4 bases between. This CDR3 contains 12 residues. The CDR3 loop is CASSDLYNEQFF. The CDR3 nucleotides are TGTGCCAGCAGTGATCTGTACAATGAGCAGTTCTTC.

The rearrangement joins TRBV9 to TRBJ1-6, with 8 bases matching TRBD1. Trimming at V came to 4 bases and at J to 1 base, leaving 10 bases not matched to a gene. The germline V gene has CDR1 SGDLS and CDR2 YYNGEE. The CDR3 has 18 amino acids. The CDR3 DNA is TGTGCCAGCAGCCCTGTTTCAGGGGGCACATCCTATAATTCACCCCTCCACTTT. Translating it yields CASSPVSGGTSYNSPLHF.

V gene TRBV10-1 combines with J gene TRBJ2-7; no firm D call. The germline CDR1 and CDR2 sequences are WNHNN and SYGVQD (reference sequence). Trimming cost V 4 bases and J 2 bases, with 9 bases left between them. The CDR3 is made up of 13 amino acids. CDR3 DNA sequence: TGCGCCAGCAGTGCCGGGTCCACCTACGAGCAGTACTTC. Translation gives CASSAGSTYEQYF.

Here the CDR3 reads CASSLQGTVFNEQFF. The CDR3 nucleotides are TGCGCCAGCAGCTTGCAGGGGACAGTCTTCAATGAGCAGTTCTTC. This chain links TRBV5-1 with TRBJ2-1; 7 nucleotides agree with TRBD1. In germline, CDR1 is SGHRS, CDR2 YFSETQ. CDR3 length equals 15 residues. The trim removed 1 base at V and 6 bases at J, leaving 7 bases unmatched.

J is TRBJ1-1 and V is TRBV28; the D gene is possibly TRBD1 (5 bases). Germline V gene sequence: CDR1 MDHEN, CDR2 SYDVKM. The length of the CDR3 is 12 residues. Trimming removed 10 bases from V and 3 bases from J, with 12 bases in between. In DNA, the CDR3 is TGTGCCACAGGGACTCAGGACACTGAAGCTTTCTTT. The encoded protein is CATGTQDTEAFF.

V gene TRBV7-2 combines with J gene TRBJ1-6, with TRBD1 matching over 9 bases. CDR1 is SGHTA and CDR2 is FQGNSA in the germline V gene. After removal of 5 bases from V and 11 bases from J, the junction contained 13 bases not matched to a gene. CDR3 length equals 16 residues. DNA of the CDR3: TGTGCCAGCAGCCCCGCTTATGGACAGGGGAGGCCACCCCTCCACTTT. The encoded protein is CASSPAYGQGRPPLHF.

The chain uses TRBV19 and TRBJ1-3; maybe TRBD1 (5 bases). Per the germline V gene, CDR1 is LNHDA and CDR2 is SQIVND (reference sequence). CDR3 length equals 15 residues. The germline V and J ends were trimmed by 5 bases and 4 bases, with 15 bases remaining between them. The CDR3 loop is CASSQLDTSGNTIYF. CDR3 in DNA: TGTGCCAGTAGTCAACTGGACACTAGCGGAAACACCATATATTTT. Variable domain in full (rest from reference TRBV19 and TRBJ1-3): DGGITQSPKYLFRKEGQNVTLSCEQNLNHDAMYWYRQDPGQGLRLIYYSQIVNDFQKGDIAEGYSVSREKKESFPLTVTSAQKNPTAFYLCASSQLDTSGNTIYFGEGSWLTVV.

This chain links TRBV28 with TRBJ2-5; D uncertain. This CDR3 contains 14 residues. V lost 3 bases, J lost 5 bases, and 13 bases lay in between. Per germline, CDR1 MDHEN and CDR2 SYDVKM. CDR3 protein: CASSFAAPQETQYF. In DNA, the CDR3 is TGTGCCAGCAGTTTTGCGGCCCCCCAGGAGACCCAGTACTTC.

This rearrangement joins TRBV19 to TRBJ1-2; D is possibly TRBD1 (6 bases). The CDR3 is made up of 16 amino acids. V dropped 8 bases and J dropped 2 bases, with 21 bases sitting between them. CDR1 is LNHDA, CDR2 SQIVND, per germline (reference sequence). The CDR3 DNA sequence: TGTGCCAGTCGCCCGCGACAGGAGATGCCAAACTATGGCTACACCTTC. Its protein is CASRPRQEMPNYGYTF.